The 23 T cell receptor beta chains listed next were all sequenced from one sample in a study of STAT3 mutations in large granular lymphocyte leukemia. Study-level results: In T-cell large granular lymphocyte leukemia, about half of patients showed multiple immunodominant subclonotypes.

Some clones are missing from TCRdb's copy, which holds only in-frame ones; the method was immunoSEQ multiplex PCR. Of about 4,300 clones listed, 45% to 55% are singletons. Their specific antigens are unknown. The sequenced sample consisted of peripheral blood mononuclear cells. Every receptor here comes from a man aged 55 to 70 with T-cell large granular lymphocyte leukemia. Some clones in this sample may be carry-over from other donors' samples.

This clone was detected only a few times. The chain combines TRBV29-1 with TRBJ2-3; 13 nucleotides match TRBD2. This CDR3 comprises 14 residues. Per germline, CDR1 SQVTM and CDR2 ANQGSEA. The junction had 10 bases not matched to a gene; V was cut back by 7 bases and J by 9 bases. CDR3 sequence: CSAEGLAGRGTQYF. CDR3 in DNA: TGCAGCGCGGAGGGACTAGCGGGAAGGGGGACGCAGTATTTT.

This clone was counted only a few times. The chain links TRBV5-4 to TRBJ1-4; D is unresolved. The CDR3 runs 14 residues. The V end lost 3 bases, the J end lost 1 base, and 7 bases lay between the germline ends. Germline CDR1 reads SGHNT; CDR2 reads YYREEE (reference sequence). DNA of the CDR3: TGTGCCAGCAGCTCGGGGATAACTAATGAAAAACTGTTTTTT. This translates into CASSSGITNEKLFF.

The chain employs TRBV5-4 and TRBJ2-1; D gene uncertain. The V and J ends lost 1 base and 8 bases respectively, with 10 bases between them. This CDR3 is 13 amino acids long. Germline CDR1 is SGHNT and CDR2 is YYREEE (reference sequence). The CDR3 here is CASSLFPVYEQFF. DNA of the CDR3: TGTGCCAGCAGCTTGTTCCCGGTTTATGAGCAGTTCTTC.

The rearrangement joins TRBV18 to TRBJ1-3; D not resolved. V was trimmed by 3 bases and J by 0 bases, leaving 12 bases between them. CDR3 size: 16 residues. Germline CDR1 is KGHSH and CDR2 is LQKENI. CDR3 in DNA: TGTGCCAGCTCACCGACCAGACCTCACTCTGGAAACACCATATATTTT. Its protein is CASSPTRPHSGNTIYF.

V and J are TRBV5-1 and TRBJ1-2, with 12 bases aligning to TRBD1. The CDR3 contains 17 residues. Trimming took 5 bases from V and 6 from J; bases not matched to a gene: 14. Germline assignment: CDR1 SGHRS and CDR2 YFSETQ. The CDR3 DNA sequence: TGCGCCAGCAGAAAAACCGGGACAGGGGGCCTCCGGGATGGCTACACCTTC. Residues: CASRKTGTGGLRDGYTF.

The V gene is TRBV28, the J gene TRBJ1-6, with D maybe TRBD1 (5 bases). Germline CDR1 and CDR2: MDHEN and SYDVKM. With 6 bases removed from V and 9 bases from J, the gap between germline ends came to 9 bases. The CDR3 is made up of 12 amino acids. Here the CDR3 reads CASRGGGSPLHF. The DNA for the CDR3 is TGTGCCAGCAGGGGGGGTGGTTCACCCCTCCACTTT.

The sample holds a few counts of this clone. The rearrangement joins TRBV19 to TRBJ2-5, with D possibly matching TRBD1 (5 bases). V gave up 4 bases and J gave up 1 base, with 13 bases separating them. Germline V gene sequence: CDR1 LNHDA, CDR2 SQIVND (reference sequence). The CDR3 runs to 15 residues. CDR3 region: CASSRKDTSQETQYF. CDR3 nucleotides: TGTGCCAGTAGTAGAAAGGACACAAGCCAAGAGACCCAGTACTTC.

The genes are TRBV5-1 and TRBJ2-1; 7 bases fit TRBD1. The V gene end was trimmed by 4 bases and the J gene end by 0 bases; junction bases not matched to a gene: 7. CDR3 length equals 16 residues. CDR1 SGHRS and CDR2 YFSETQ come from the germline V gene. The CDR3 nucleotides are TGCGCCAGCAGCCAAGGGGGCCTCAGCTCCTACAATGAGCAGTTCTTC. Protein sequence: CASSQGGLSSYNEQFF.

The V call is TRBV5-1, the J call TRBJ2-1; the match to TRBD2 covers 8 bases. The CDR3 extends over 15 amino acids. Germline V gene lookup returns CDR1 SGHRS and CDR2 YFSETQ. Trimming at V came to 0 bases and at J to 9 bases, leaving 8 bases not matched to a gene. CDR3 sequence (DNA): TGCGCCAGCAGCTTGGCCGGGGGGGGAGGCGGTGAGCAGTTCTTC. This translates into CASSLAGGGGGEQFF.

The chain carries TRBV5-1 and TRBJ2-3; D possibly corresponds to TRBD1 (6 bases). Trimming took 4 bases from V and 6 from J, leaving 12 bases between them. Germline V lookup: CDR1 SGHRS, CDR2 YFSETQ. This CDR3 has 13 residues. CDR3 bases: TGCGCCAGCAGCCCGACAGGTATGGATACGCAGTATTTT. Translating gives CASSPTGMDTQYF.

This clone is categorized as medium-sized. The chain links TRBV30 to TRBJ1-1, with D possibly being TRBD1 (6 bases). This CDR3 has 13 amino acids. Trimming shortened V by 5 bases and J by 1 base, and 11 bases separated the two germline ends. CDR1 is GTSNPN and CDR2 is SVGIG in the germline V gene (reference sequence). CDR3 protein: CAWADSTNTEAFF. CDR3 coding DNA: TGTGCCTGGGCGGACAGTACGAACACTGAAGCTTTCTTT.

The V call is TRBV7-9, the J call TRBJ1-5; 11 positions agree with TRBD1. After removal of 4 bases from V and 7 bases from J, the junction contained 6 bases not matched to a gene. This CDR3 spans 15 amino acids. The germline V gene encodes CDR1 SEHNR and CDR2 FQNEAQ (reference sequence). CDR3 nucleotides: TGTGCCAGCAGCTCTAACCGGGACAGGGGGCAGCCCCAGCATTTT. Translating it yields CASSSNRDRGQPQHF. The entire variable domain, with the rest obtained from reference TRBV7-9 and TRBJ1-5, is as follows: DTGVSQNPRHKITKRGQNVTFRCDPISEHNRLYWYRQTLGQGPEFLTYFQNEAQLEKSRLLSDRFSAERPKGSFSTLEIQRTEQGDSAMYLCASSSNRDRGQPQHFGDGTRLSIL.

This chain links TRBV5-4 with TRBJ1-2; D remains ambiguous. The CDR3 extends over 13 amino acids. Trimming shortened V by 0 bases and J by 8 bases, and 11 bases separated the two germline ends. In germline, CDR1 is SGHNT, CDR2 YYREEE (reference sequence). CDR3: CASSLASGVGYTF. DNA of the CDR3: TGTGCCAGCAGCTTGGCCTCTGGGGTCGGCTACACCTTC. Filled out from reference TRBV5-4 and TRBJ1-2, the complete variable domain reads ETGVTQSPTHLIKTRGQQVTLRCSSQSGHNTVSWYQQALGQGPQFIFQYYREEENGRGNFPPRFSGLQFPNYSSELNVNALELDDSALYLCASSLASGVGYTFGSGTRLTVV.

The chain is built from TRBV7-9 and TRBJ2-7; possibly TRBD1 for D (6 bases). The CDR3 is 13 residues long. Trimming took off 5 bases at V and 2 bases at J, with 10 bases between the two ends. CDR1 and CDR2 from the germline V gene are SEHNR and FQNEAQ (reference sequence). The CDR3 nucleotides read TGTGCCAGCAGCCCGGACAGCCCCTACGAGCAGTACTTC. Translation: CASSPDSPYEQYF.

The chain joins TRBV29-1 to TRBJ1-2, with a weak D call TRBD1 (5 bases). CDR1 is SQVTM and CDR2 is ANQGSEA in the germline V gene. V lost 4 bases and J lost 6, with 12 bases in between. The CDR3 extends over 12 amino acids. The CDR3 nucleotides are TGCAGCGTTGTGCAGGGTACGAATGGCTACACCTTC. This codes for CSVVQGTNGYTF.

This chain links TRBV29-1 with TRBJ1-2, with D possibly TRBD1 on 5 matching bases. CDR1 and CDR2 from the germline V gene are SQVTM and ANQGSEA. The ends were cut back, 6 bases at V and 8 bases at J, with 19 bases in the middle. This CDR3 has 13 residues. This CDR3 is CSVTDSPAMGYTF. CDR3 sequence (DNA): TGCAGCGTGACTGACAGCCCCGCTATGGGCTACACCTTC.

This clone has only one observation. The rearrangement uses TRBV5-1 and TRBJ2-1, with a tentative D call TRBD1 (6 bases). Germline CDR1 reads SGHRS; CDR2 reads YFSETQ. Trimming shortened V by 4 bases and J by 12 bases, and 14 bases separated the two germline ends. CDR3 size: 12 residues. CDR3 bases: TGCGCCAGCAGCGTCCGAACAGGGTCGCAGTTCTTC. Protein product: CASSVRTGSQFF.

V and J are TRBV5-4 and TRBJ1-2, with D maybe TRBD1 (6 bases). CDR1 is SGHNT and CDR2 is YYREEE in the germline V gene (reference sequence). The CDR3 runs to 13 residues. V lost 10 bases to trimming and J lost 7 bases, with 20 bases between them. This chain's CDR3 is CASSLTGRFGYTF. CDR3 DNA sequence: TGTGCCTCCTCTTTAACAGGGCGGTTTGGCTACACCTTC.

The chain couples TRBV6-6 to TRBJ1-3, with a weak D call TRBD1 (6 bases). Germline CDR1 is MNHNY and CDR2 is SVGAGI (reference sequence). V shed 6 bases and J shed 2 bases, with 11 bases lying between them. The CDR3 extends over 14 amino acids. Here the CDR3 DNA reads TGTGCCAGCAGCCCTCCAGGGGCTGGAAACACCATATATTTT. Translated: CASSPPGAGNTIYF.

The chain employs TRBV5-1 and TRBJ2-7; 8 bases map to TRBD1. CDR1 SGHRS and CDR2 YFSETQ come from the germline V gene. V lost 7 bases to trimming and J lost 2 bases; unmatched junction nucleotides: 5. The CDR3 has 13 residues. The CDR3 loop is CASGQGAPYEQYF. CDR3 DNA: TGCGCCAGCGGACAGGGTGCCCCCTACGAGCAGTACTTC. Looking up the rest from reference TRBV5-1 and TRBJ2-7 gives the full variable domain: KAGVTQTPRYLIKTRGQQVTLSCSPISGHRSVSWYQQTPGQGLQFLFEYFSETQRNKGNFPGRFSGRQFSNSRSEMNVSTLELGDSALYLCASGQGAPYEQYFGPGTRLTVT.

The chain recombines TRBV4-3 with TRBJ1-1; D gene uncertain. Trimming shortened V by 0 bases and J by 7 bases, and 6 bases separated the two germline ends. The germline V gene encodes CDR1 LGHNA and CDR2 YSLEER. The CDR3 spans 12 residues. In DNA, the CDR3 is TGCGCCAGCAGCCAAGACAGGTATGAAGCTTTCTTT. It codes for CASSQDRYEAFF.

The CDR3 sequence: CASSLQGGDGYTF. CDR3 DNA sequence: TGTGCCAGCAGCTTACAGGGAGGAGACGGCTACACCTTC. The chain couples TRBV7-9 to TRBJ1-2; possible D gene TRBD1, 5 bases. This CDR3 is 13 amino acids long. The ends were cut back, 2 bases at V and 8 bases at J, with 12 bases in the middle. Looked up from germline, CDR1 is SEHNR and CDR2 is FQNEAQ (reference sequence).

The sample holds a few counts of this clone. The chain uses TRBV5-4 and TRBJ2-2, with TRBD2 identical over 9 bases. The junction had 18 bases not matched to a gene; V was cut back by 4 bases and J by 5 bases. The length of the CDR3 is 19 residues. Germline V CDR1 and CDR2: SGHNT, YYREEE (reference sequence). The CDR3 nucleotides are TGTGCCAGCAGCCAAGGGATTCCGGGACTAGCTCTGGAGACCGGGGAGCTGTTTTTT. Protein sequence: CASSQGIPGLALETGELFF.